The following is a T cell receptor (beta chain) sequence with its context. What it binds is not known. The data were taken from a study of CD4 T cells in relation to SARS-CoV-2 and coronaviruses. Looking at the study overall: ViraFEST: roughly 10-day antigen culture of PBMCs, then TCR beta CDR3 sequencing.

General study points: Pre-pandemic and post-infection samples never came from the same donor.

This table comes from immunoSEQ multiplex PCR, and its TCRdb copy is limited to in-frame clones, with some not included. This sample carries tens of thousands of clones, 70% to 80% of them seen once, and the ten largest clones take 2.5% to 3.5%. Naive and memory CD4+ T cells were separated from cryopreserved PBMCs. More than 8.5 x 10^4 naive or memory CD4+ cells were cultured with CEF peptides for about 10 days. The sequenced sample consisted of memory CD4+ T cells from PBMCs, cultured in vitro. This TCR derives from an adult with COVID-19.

Here the CDR3 DNA reads TGTGCCAGCAGTGACGAAGGGGGCGGGGAGACCCAGTACTTC. Protein: CASSDEGGGETQYF. The chain couples TRBV6-2 or TRBV6-3 to TRBJ2-5; TRBD1 matches 7 bases. V lost 5 bases to trimming and J lost 5 bases; unmatched junction nucleotides: 8. Germline values: CDR1 MNHEY, CDR2 SVGEGT. This CDR3 contains 14 residues.